A single sample is the source of the 7 T cell receptor beta chains below, sequenced in a study of T cell responses to AZD1222 COVID-19 vaccine. The table came from immunoSEQ multiplex PCR; TCRdb's copy has only in-frame clones and leaves some out. The sample contains 130,000 or so clones, 85% to 90% of which appear only once. The sample was peripheral blood, taken on day 0 of MenACWY control vaccination. The source of these receptors is an adult in good health.

The V call is TRBV11-3, the J call TRBJ2-7; 9 nucleotides align to TRBD1. The CDR3 has 14 amino acids. Germline CDR1 and CDR2: SGHNT and YENEEA. J gave up 5 bases and V 3 bases, and 5 bases lay outside the gene matches. The CDR3 loop reads CASSFDRGANEQYF. CDR3 DNA sequence: TGTGCCAGCAGCTTCGACAGGGGGGCCAACGAGCAGTACTTC.

The chain carries TRBV7-2 and TRBJ2-1; D possibly corresponds to TRBD2 (6 bases). Trimming pared 3 bases from V and 5 bases from J, leaving 20 bases between. In germline, CDR1 is SGHTA, CDR2 FQGNSA. This CDR3 is 17 amino acids long. CDR3: CASSLAVLASGNNEQFF. The CDR3 region has the DNA TGTGCCAGCAGCTTGGCCGTCCTAGCGAGTGGTAACAATGAGCAGTTCTTC.

The chain couples TRBV4-3 to TRBJ1-2, with no clear D. V was cut by 0 bases and J by 12 bases, with 14 bases left in between. The V gene's germline CDR1 is LGHNA and CDR2 YSLEER. CDR3 length equals 13 residues. In DNA form, the CDR3 reads TGCGCCAGCAGCCAAGATGAGTCGGTCGGTGACACCTTC. Translated, it gives CASSQDESVGDTF.

This rearrangement joins TRBV4-3 to TRBJ2-7; 8 bases are shared with TRBD2. The germline gives CDR1 LGHNA, CDR2 YSLEER. The J segment lost 3 bases and the V segment lost 1 base, leaving 11 bases of the junction unmatched. CDR3 size: 17 residues. The CDR3 is CASSQVQASGFLYEQYF. For the CDR3, the DNA is TGCGCCAGCAGCCAAGTTCAGGCTAGCGGGTTCCTCTACGAGCAGTACTTC.

The table lists this clone with a count of one. The chain couples TRBV4-1 to TRBJ2-7, with D hard to call. V lost 1 base and J lost 3, with 13 bases in between. From germline, CDR1 is MGHRA and CDR2 YSYEKL. The CDR3 spans 15 residues. The CDR3 reads CASSQGPREDYEQYF. CDR3 bases: TGCGCCAGCAGCCAAGGGCCCAGAGAAGACTACGAGCAGTACTTC.

The rearrangement uses TRBV18 and TRBJ2-7; possibly TRBD1 for D (5 bases). Germline CDR1 is KGHSH and CDR2 is LQKENI. There are 13 residues in the CDR3. V was cut by 4 bases and J by 2 bases, with 9 bases left in between. The CDR3 loop reads CASSLGATYEQYF. CDR3 in DNA: TGTGCCAGCTCACTAGGGGCTACCTACGAGCAGTACTTC.

V gene TRBV10-3 combines with J gene TRBJ1-1; TRBD1 matches at 9 bases. This CDR3 contains 15 residues. Germline V gene data show CDR1 as ENHRY and CDR2 as SYGVKD. J was trimmed by 1 base and V by 4 bases; bases with no gene match: 4. The CDR3 is CAISGRQGGNTEAFF. The CDR3 DNA is TGTGCCATCAGTGGGAGACAGGGGGGGAACACTGAAGCTTTCTTT.